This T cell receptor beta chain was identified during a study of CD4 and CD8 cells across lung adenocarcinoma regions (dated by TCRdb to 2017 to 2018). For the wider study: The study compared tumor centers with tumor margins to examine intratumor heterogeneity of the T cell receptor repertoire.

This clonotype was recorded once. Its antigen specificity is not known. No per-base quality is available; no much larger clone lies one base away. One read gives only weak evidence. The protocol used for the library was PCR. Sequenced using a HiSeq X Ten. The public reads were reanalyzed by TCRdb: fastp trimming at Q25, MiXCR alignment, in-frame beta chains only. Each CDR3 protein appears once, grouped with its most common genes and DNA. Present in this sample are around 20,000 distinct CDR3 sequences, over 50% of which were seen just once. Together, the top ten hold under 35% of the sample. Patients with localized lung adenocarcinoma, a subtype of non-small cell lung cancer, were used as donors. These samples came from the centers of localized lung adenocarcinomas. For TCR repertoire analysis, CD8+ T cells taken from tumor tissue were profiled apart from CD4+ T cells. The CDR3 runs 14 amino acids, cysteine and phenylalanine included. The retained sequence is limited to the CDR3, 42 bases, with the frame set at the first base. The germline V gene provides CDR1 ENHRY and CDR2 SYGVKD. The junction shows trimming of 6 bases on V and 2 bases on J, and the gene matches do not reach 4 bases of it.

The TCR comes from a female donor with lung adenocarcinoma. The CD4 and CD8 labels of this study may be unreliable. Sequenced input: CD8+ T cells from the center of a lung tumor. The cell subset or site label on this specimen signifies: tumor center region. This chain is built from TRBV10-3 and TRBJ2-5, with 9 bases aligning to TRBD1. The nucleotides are TGTGCCATCAGGACGGGACAGGGACAAGAGACCCAGTACTTC. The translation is CAIRTGQGQETQYF.